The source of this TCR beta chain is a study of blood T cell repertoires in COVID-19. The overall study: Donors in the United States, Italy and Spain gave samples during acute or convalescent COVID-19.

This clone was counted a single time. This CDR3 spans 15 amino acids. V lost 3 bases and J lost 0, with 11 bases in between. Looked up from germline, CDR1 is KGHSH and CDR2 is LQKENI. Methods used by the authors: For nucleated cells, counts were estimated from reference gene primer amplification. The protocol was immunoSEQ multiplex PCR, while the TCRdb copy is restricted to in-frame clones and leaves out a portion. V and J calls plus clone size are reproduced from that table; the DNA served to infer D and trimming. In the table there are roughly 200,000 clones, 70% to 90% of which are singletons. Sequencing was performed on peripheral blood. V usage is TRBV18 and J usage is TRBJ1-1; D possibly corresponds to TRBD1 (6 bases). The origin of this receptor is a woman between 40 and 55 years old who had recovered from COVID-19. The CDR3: CASSPRGDMNTEAFF. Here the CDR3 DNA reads TGTGCCAGCTCACCCCGAGGGGACATGAACACTGAAGCTTTCTTT.